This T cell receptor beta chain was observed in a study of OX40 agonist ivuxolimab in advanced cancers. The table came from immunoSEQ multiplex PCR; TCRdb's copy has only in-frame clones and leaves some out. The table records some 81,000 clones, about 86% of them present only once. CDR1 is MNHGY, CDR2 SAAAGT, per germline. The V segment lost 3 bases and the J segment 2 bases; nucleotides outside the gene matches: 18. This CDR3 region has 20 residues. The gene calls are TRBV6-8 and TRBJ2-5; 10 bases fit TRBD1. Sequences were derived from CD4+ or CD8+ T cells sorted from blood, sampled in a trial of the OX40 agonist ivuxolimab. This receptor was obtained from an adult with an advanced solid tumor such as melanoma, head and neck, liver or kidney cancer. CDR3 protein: CASSYLTGTGATTGQETQYF. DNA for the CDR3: TGTGCCAGCAGTTATCTGACCGGGACAGGGGCTACCACTGGGCAAGAGACCCAGTACTTC.